Detailed here is one T cell receptor (beta chain). Its specificity is not known. CDR1 is SGDLS and CDR2 is YYNGEE in the germline V gene. The CDR3 spans 17 residues. The V gene end was trimmed by 2 bases and the J gene end by 6 bases; junction bases not matched to a gene: 14. Time point in this sample: persistent/refractory GD, antithyroid drugs over 5 years with positive TRAb. From PBMCs, RNA was extracted and then used to make the TCR library. Patients came from an endocrinology department in Xi'an, China. The source of the sample is a study of regulatory T cells in long-lasting Graves disease. In the study overall: It was over 5 years of antithyroid drugs, with positive TSH receptor antibodies, that meant persistent Graves' disease. Study-wide findings and caveats: What was studied was peripheral blood only, and not thyroid tissue. TRBV28, TRBJ1-2 and TRBJ2-5 emerged as the favored segments in persistent disease.

With iRepertoire HTBI primers and Arm-PCR of CDR3 regions, TCR beta libraries were built. Each CDR3 protein is one row after TCRdb ran MiXCR on the multiplex PCR reads. This repertoire shows around 460,000 distinct CDR3 sequences, 20% to 25% found once; its top ten account for around 7%. The specimen was peripheral blood mononuclear cells (PBMCs), collected when the disease was refractory, from a patient treated with antithyroid drugs. This clonotype was obtained from a female donor with Graves disease. The rearrangement links TRBV9 to TRBJ1-1; 9 nucleotides line up with TRBD1. The CDR3 is CASSVRDRVFRDAEAFF. The DNA of the CDR3 is TGTGCCAGCAGCGTCCGGGACAGGGTTTTTCGGGATGCTGAAGCTTTCTTT.